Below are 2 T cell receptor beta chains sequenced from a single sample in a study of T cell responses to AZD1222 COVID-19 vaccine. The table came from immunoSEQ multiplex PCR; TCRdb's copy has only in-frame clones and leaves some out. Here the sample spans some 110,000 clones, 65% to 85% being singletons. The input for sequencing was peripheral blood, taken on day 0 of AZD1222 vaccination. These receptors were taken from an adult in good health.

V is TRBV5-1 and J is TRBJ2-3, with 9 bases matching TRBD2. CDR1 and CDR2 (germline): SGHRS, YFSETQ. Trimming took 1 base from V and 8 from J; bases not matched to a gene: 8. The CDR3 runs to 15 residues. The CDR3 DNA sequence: TGCGCCAGCAGCTTGCGGCCTAGCGGGGTGGGTACGCAGTATTTT. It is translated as CASSLRPSGVGTQYF.

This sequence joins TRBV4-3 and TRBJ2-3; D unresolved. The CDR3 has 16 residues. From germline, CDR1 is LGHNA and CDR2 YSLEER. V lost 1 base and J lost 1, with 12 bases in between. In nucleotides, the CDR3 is TGCGCCAGCAGCCAAGGGGTGGTGTCGCGCACAGATACGCAGTATTTT. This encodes CASSQGVVSRTDTQYF.